Presented here are 27 T cell receptor beta chains from one specimen sequenced in a study of breast tumors, draining lymph nodes, adjacent tissues (dated by TCRdb to 2016 to 2017). Library preparation used multiplex PCR. Reads for this sample came from an Illumina HiSeq 2000. The public reads were quality trimmed at Q25 with fastp and then assembled into clones with MiXCR by TCRdb, keeping productive beta chains. For every CDR3 protein sequence, its rows merge into one entry that carries the most common genes and DNA. The sample has about 130,000 distinct CDR3 sequences on record, less than 20% of them singletons. The ten largest clonotypes hold roughly 3.5% of the sample. Lymph node samples came from the axillary draining lymph nodes of breast cancer patients. Material for sequencing was axillary lymph node tissue. The source of these receptors is a female donor with breast cancer. Some clones in this sample may be carry-over from other donors' samples.

This clonotype occurred many times. This chain joins TRBV2 and TRBJ1-6, with 7 bases fitting TRBD1. Germline assignment: CDR1 SNHLY and CDR2 FYNNEI. V gave up 7 bases and J gave up 10 bases; unmatched junction bases: 7. The CDR3 runs 13 residues. The CDR3 coding sequence is TGTGCCAGCAACAGGGGTTATGAATCACCCCTCCACTTT. Translated, it gives CASNRGYESPLHF.

This clonotype was found many times. The chain employs TRBV3-1 and TRBJ1-2; weak D call: TRBD1 (6 bases). This CDR3 has 14 amino acids. Between the trimmed V and J ends, which lost 3 bases and 3 bases, there was a span of 11 bases. Germline V lookup: CDR1 LGHDT, CDR2 YNNKEL (reference sequence). The CDR3 here is CASSQNRVDYGYTF. The CDR3 DNA follows: TGTGCCAGCAGCCAGAACAGGGTAGACTATGGCTACACCTTC.

This clonotype was observed at least ten times. For the CDR3, the DNA is TGCAGTGCAGGGACTAGGCTTTTCTACGAGCAGTACTTC. It specifies CSAGTRLFYEQYF. The chain links TRBV20-1 to TRBJ2-7; 8 positions match TRBD2. The CDR3 runs 13 residues. Trimming took 6 bases from V and 3 from J; bases not matched to a gene: 7. In germline, CDR1 is DFQATT, CDR2 SNEGSKA (reference sequence).

This chain joins TRBV6-1 and TRBJ2-4; weak D call: TRBD1 (5 bases). The V gene lost 3 bases and the J gene lost 1 base, with 22 bases spanning the gap. This CDR3 comprises 19 residues. Germline V CDR1 and CDR2: MNHNS, SASEGT. CDR3 region: CASSEAIRTGVRAKNIQYF. DNA for the CDR3: TGTGCCAGCAGTGAGGCGATTCGTACAGGTGTCAGGGCCAAAAACATTCAGTACTTC.

Note on this clonotype: A much larger clone differs from this one at a single base, so this may be a read error. This chain connects TRBV12-3 or TRBV12-4 to TRBJ2-2, with D perhaps matching TRBD1 or TRBD2 (6 bases each). This CDR3 region has 12 residues. The CDR3 region is CASSAGGGEPFF. The CDR3, as DNA: TGTGCCAGCAGTGCTGGGGGCGGGGAGCCGTTTTTT.

V usage is TRBV19 and J usage is TRBJ2-3; 11 nucleotides match TRBD2. Trimming at V came to 4 bases and at J to 3 bases, leaving 9 bases not matched to a gene. The CDR3 contains 17 residues. The V gene's germline CDR1 is LNHDA and CDR2 SQIVND (reference sequence). Here the CDR3 reads CASSNPSSGRRTDTQYF. The CDR3 DNA sequence: TGTGCCAGTAGTAACCCCTCTAGCGGGAGGAGAACAGATACGCAGTATTTT.

Turning to this clonotype: A much larger clone lies one base from this, so it may be a read error. This rearrangement joins TRBV12-3 or TRBV12-4 to TRBJ2-5; D ambiguous. CDR3 length equals 15 residues. V dropped 2 bases and J dropped 5 bases, with 15 bases sitting between them. CDR3 in DNA: TGTGCCAGCAGTTTATTCACGATCTCCTCGGAGACCCAGTACTTC. As protein: CASSLFTISSETQYF.

Only one count was recorded for this clonotype. This chain uses TRBV7-9 with TRBJ1-1; 7 nucleotides line up with TRBD1. Germline V lookup: CDR1 SEHNR, CDR2 FQNEAQ (reference sequence). V lost 1 base and J lost 0; bases outside the gene matches: 5. The CDR3 loop spans 16 amino acids. The CDR3 DNA sequence: TGTGCCAGCAGCTTAGGACTACAGGGGATGAACACTGAAGCTTTCTTT. It yields the protein CASSLGLQGMNTEAFF.

The table lists this clonotype with many counts. The chain recombines TRBV20-1 with TRBJ1-6, with a possible D match to TRBD1 (5 bases). The CDR3 is 16 residues long. Trimming took off 0 bases at V and 5 bases at J, with 14 bases between the two ends. Germline assignment: CDR1 DFQATT and CDR2 SNEGSKA (reference sequence). DNA for the CDR3: TGCAGTGCTAGAGATCCGCGGACATGGGATAATTCACCCCTCCACTTT. Its translation: CSARDPRTWDNSPLHF.

This clonotype was seen only a few times. A read error may be the cause here, since a much bigger clone is one base away. The chain links TRBV5-4 to TRBJ1-6; TRBD1 matches 7 bases. J gave up 6 bases and V 4 bases, and 10 bases lay outside the gene matches. CDR1 and CDR2 (germline): SGHNT, YYREEE (reference sequence). The CDR3 extends over 16 amino acids. Written as DNA, the CDR3 is TGTGCCAGCAGCGTTGGTCCGACAGGGATTAATTCACCCCTCCACTTT. This codes for CASSVGPTGINSPLHF.

This clonotype has a count of ten or more. The chain combines TRBV19 with TRBJ2-7; tentative D call: TRBD2 (7 bases). V was shortened by 3 bases and J by 2 bases, with 14 bases between the two germline ends. Germline loops: CDR1 LNHDA, CDR2 SQIVND (reference sequence). This CDR3 comprises 15 residues. This CDR3 is CASSISGGGPYEQYF. In DNA form, the CDR3 reads TGTGCCAGTAGTATTTCAGGCGGGGGCCCCTACGAGCAGTACTTC.

This clonotype has ten or more counts. The V and J genes are TRBV18 and TRBJ1-2; D perhaps matches TRBD1 (5 bases). Germline V gives CDR1 KGHSH, CDR2 LQKENI. The germline V and J ends were trimmed by 1 base and 8 bases, with 11 bases remaining between them. CDR3 size: 13 residues. CDR3 protein: CASSPLGGDGYTF. The CDR3 DNA reads TGTGCCAGCTCACCACTTGGAGGGGACGGCTACACCTTC. Combining the CDR3 with reference TRBV18 and TRBJ1-2 gives the whole variable domain NAGVMQNPRHLVRRRGQEARLRCSPMKGHSHVYWYRQLPEEGLKFMVYLQKENIIDESGMPKERFSAEFPKEGPSILRIQQVVRGDSAAYFCASSPLGGDGYTFGSGTRLTVV.

The genes are TRBV20-1 and TRBJ2-7; 9 positions agree with TRBD2. V lost 5 bases and J lost 0; bases outside the gene matches: 5. The germline V gene encodes CDR1 DFQATT and CDR2 SNEGSKA (reference sequence). The CDR3 has 14 residues. CDR3 nucleotide sequence: TGCAGTGCTCAGCCTAGCGGGAACTCCTACGAGCAGTACTTC. It codes for CSAQPSGNSYEQYF.

On this clonotype itself: A much more abundant neighbour one base away suggests this may be a read error. The V and J genes are TRBV19 and TRBJ2-7; 8 bases map to TRBD2. V lost 5 bases, J lost 5 bases, and 8 bases stayed unmatched. The CDR3 runs 14 residues. Per germline, CDR1 LNHDA and CDR2 SQIVND (reference sequence). The CDR3 sequence is CASSQAGGFHEQYF. Written as DNA, the CDR3 is TGTGCCAGTAGTCAGGCGGGAGGTTTCCACGAGCAGTACTTC.

This clonotype was counted many times. The chain is built from TRBV6-6 and TRBJ2-1, with TRBD1 matching 8 bases. The J segment lost 6 bases and the V segment lost 4 bases, leaving 5 bases of the junction unmatched. The V gene's germline CDR1 is MNHNY and CDR2 SVGAGI (reference sequence). The CDR3 has 14 amino acids. This CDR3 reads CASSSRQGRNEQFF. CDR3 nucleotides: TGTGCCAGCAGTTCCAGACAGGGGCGCAATGAGCAGTTCTTC.

Ten or more counts support this clonotype. The chain is built from TRBV6-5 and TRBJ2-5; no clear D gene. The germline V and J ends were trimmed by 6 bases and 0 bases, with 8 bases remaining between them. The V gene's germline CDR1 is MNHEY and CDR2 SVGAGI. The CDR3 sequence is 13 residues long. CDR3 nucleotide sequence: TGTGCCAGCAGGGCGACTCACCAAGAGACCCAGTACTTC. Amino acid sequence: CASRATHQETQYF.

Notes on this clonotype: It may be a read error: a sequence one base away is much more abundant. The chain joins TRBV2 to TRBJ2-3, with 13 bases aligning to TRBD2. The junction had 5 bases not matched to a gene; V was cut back by 3 bases and J by 2 bases. CDR3 length: 17 residues. CDR1 is SNHLY and CDR2 is FYNNEI in the germline V gene. CDR3 nucleotide sequence: TGTGCCAGCAGTGACTTTGGACTAGCGGGGGTCACAGATACGCAGTATTTT. The encoded protein is CASSDFGLAGVTDTQYF.

There are many counts of this clonotype. The genes are TRBV20-1 and TRBJ1-3; D is unclear. V lost 3 bases and J lost 7, with 10 bases in between. Germline V gives CDR1 DFQATT, CDR2 SNEGSKA (reference sequence). CDR3 size: 12 residues. CDR3 coding DNA: TGCAGTGCTAGGGATGCGGCGAACACCATATATTTT. Translated: CSARDAANTIYF.

This clonotype was counted ten times or more. V usage is TRBV4-2 and J usage is TRBJ2-1; D remains ambiguous. The germline V gene has CDR1 LGHNA and CDR2 YNFKEQ. CDR3 length: 13 residues. The V and J ends lost 1 base and 9 bases respectively, with 10 bases between them. CDR3 region: CASSQGRAPEQFF. Written as DNA, the CDR3 is TGTGCCAGCAGCCAAGGTCGCGCTCCTGAGCAGTTCTTC.

The chain's CDR3 is CASSPPAQIDGYTF. The CDR3 DNA sequence: TGTGCCAGCTCACCACCCGCCCAGATCGACGGCTACACCTTC. The V and J genes are TRBV18 and TRBJ1-2; no clear D. V lost 0 bases and J 8 bases, leaving 13 bases between the germline ends. Germline V gene lookup returns CDR1 KGHSH and CDR2 LQKENI. This CDR3 is built from 14 residues. Based on the CDR3 plus reference TRBV18 and TRBJ1-2, the full variable domain is NAGVMQNPRHLVRRRGQEARLRCSPMKGHSHVYWYRQLPEEGLKFMVYLQKENIIDESGMPKERFSAEFPKEGPSILRIQQVVRGDSAAYFCASSPPAQIDGYTFGSGTRLTVV.

This clonotype was counted ten times or more. The J gene is TRBJ2-1, the V gene TRBV5-1; D is ambiguous. The CDR3 runs 13 residues. Trimming cost V 2 bases and J 7 bases, with 10 bases left between them. The germline CDR1 and CDR2 sequences are SGHRS and YFSETQ. The CDR3 region is CASSFNWRNEQFF. CDR3 DNA: TGCGCCAGCAGCTTTAACTGGCGAAATGAGCAGTTCTTC.

This clonotype was counted many times. The germline gene is not matched at one end of the junction; a read error may be the cause. The rearrangement joins TRBV7-7 to TRBJ2-5; the D gene is possibly TRBD2 (6 bases). The germline V gene encodes CDR1 SSHAT and CDR2 FNYEAQ (reference sequence). The CDR3 totals 16 residues. The CDR3 region is CASSLGLRGQGETQYF. In DNA form, the CDR3 reads TGTGCTAGCAGCTTAGGGTTGCGGGGTCAAGGAGAGACCCAGTACTTC.

This clonotype appeared many times. The J gene is TRBJ1-2, the V gene TRBV2; D is unclear. Per the germline V gene, CDR1 is SNHLY and CDR2 is FYNNEI. CDR3 length equals 11 residues. The V gene lost 6 bases and the J gene lost 3 bases, with 5 bases spanning the gap. The CDR3 is CASSRHYGYTF. CDR3 DNA sequence: TGTGCCAGCAGCCGTCACTATGGCTACACCTTC.

This clonotype was observed a few times. A much larger clone lies a single base off, so this may be a read error. The chain employs TRBV2 and TRBJ2-2; D might be TRBD1 or TRBD2, each matching 6 bases. This CDR3 spans 16 amino acids. From germline, CDR1 is SNHLY and CDR2 FYNNEI. CDR3 coding DNA: TGTGCCAGCACGTCCTCTCTCAGGGGAGGCACCGGGGAGCTGTCTTTT. Translated: CASTSSLRGGTGELSF.

This clonotype was seen repeatedly, ten times or more. The chain links TRBV11-1 to TRBJ2-1; no clear D gene. Germline CDR1 SGHAT, CDR2 FQDESV (reference sequence). The germline V and J ends were trimmed by 1 base and 4 bases, with 14 bases remaining between them. The CDR3 covers 16 residues. CDR3 DNA sequence: TGTGCCAGCAGCTTAGTGCGCACCACCATATACAATGAGCAGTTCTTC. Translating it yields CASSLVRTTIYNEQFF.

At least ten counts were recorded for this clonotype. The rearrangement joins TRBV20-1 to TRBJ2-7, with D perhaps matching TRBD2 (6 bases). The CDR3 is made up of 14 amino acids. The germline V gene encodes CDR1 DFQATT and CDR2 SNEGSKA (reference sequence). V was clipped by 6 bases and J by 2 bases, with 17 bases between them. The CDR3 loop reads CSAGGRAGTYEQYF. CDR3 in DNA: TGCAGTGCCGGAGGACGGGCGGGGACCTACGAGCAGTACTTC.

The table lists this clonotype with many counts. The chain uses TRBV5-1 and TRBJ2-7; possibly TRBD1 for D (5 bases). The ends were cut back, 3 bases at V and 3 bases at J, with 7 bases in the middle. The CDR3 loop spans 12 amino acids. Germline V gene data show CDR1 as SGHRS and CDR2 as YFSETQ. CDR3 DNA: TGCGCCAGCAGCTATCAGGGCTACGAGCAGTACTTC. It specifies CASSYQGYEQYF.